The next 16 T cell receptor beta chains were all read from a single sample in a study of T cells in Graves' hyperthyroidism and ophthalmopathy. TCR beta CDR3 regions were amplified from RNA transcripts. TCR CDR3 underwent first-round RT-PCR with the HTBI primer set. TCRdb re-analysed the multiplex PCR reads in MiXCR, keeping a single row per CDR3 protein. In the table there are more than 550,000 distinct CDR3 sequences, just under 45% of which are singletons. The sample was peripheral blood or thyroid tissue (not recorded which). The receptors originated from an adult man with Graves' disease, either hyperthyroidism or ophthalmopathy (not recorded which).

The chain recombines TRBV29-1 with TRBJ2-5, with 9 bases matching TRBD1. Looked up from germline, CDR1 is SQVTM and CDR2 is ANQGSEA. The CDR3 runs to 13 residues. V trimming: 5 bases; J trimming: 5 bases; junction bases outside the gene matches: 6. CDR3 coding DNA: TGCAGCGTTAAAGGGACAGGGATGGAGACCCAGTACTTC. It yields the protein CSVKGTGMETQYF.

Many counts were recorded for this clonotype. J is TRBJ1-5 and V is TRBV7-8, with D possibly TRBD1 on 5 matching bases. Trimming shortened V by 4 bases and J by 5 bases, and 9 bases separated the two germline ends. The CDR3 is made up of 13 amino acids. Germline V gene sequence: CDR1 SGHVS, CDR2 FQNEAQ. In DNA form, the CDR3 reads TGTGCCAGCAGCTCAGTGGGGGATCAGCCCCAGCATTTT. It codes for CASSSVGDQPQHF. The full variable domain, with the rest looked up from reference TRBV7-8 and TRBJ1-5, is GAGVSQSPRYKVAKRGQDVALRCDPISGHVSLFWYQQALGQGPEFLTYFQNEAQLDKSGLPSDRFFAERPEGSVSTLKIQRTQQEDSAVYLCASSSVGDQPQHFGDGTRLSIL.

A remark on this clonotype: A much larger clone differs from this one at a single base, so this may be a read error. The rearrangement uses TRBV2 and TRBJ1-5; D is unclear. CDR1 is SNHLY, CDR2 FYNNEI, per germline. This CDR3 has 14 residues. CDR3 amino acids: CASREGDSNQPQHF. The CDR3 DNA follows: TGTGCCAGCAGAGAAGGAGACAGCAATCAGCCCCAGCATTTT.

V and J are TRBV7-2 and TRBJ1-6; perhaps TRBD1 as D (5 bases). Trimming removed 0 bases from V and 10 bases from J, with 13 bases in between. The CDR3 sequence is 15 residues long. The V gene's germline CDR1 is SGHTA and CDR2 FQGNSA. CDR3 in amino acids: CASSLAGGGSSPLHF. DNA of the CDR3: TGTGCCAGCAGCTTAGCGGGGGGAGGAAGCTCACCCCTCCACTTT.

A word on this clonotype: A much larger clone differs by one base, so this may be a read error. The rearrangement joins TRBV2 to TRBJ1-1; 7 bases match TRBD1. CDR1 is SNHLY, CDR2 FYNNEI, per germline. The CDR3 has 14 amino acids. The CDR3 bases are TGTGCCGGCAGGCCCGGGACAGTGAACACTGAAGCTTTCTTT. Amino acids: CAGRPGTVNTEAFF.

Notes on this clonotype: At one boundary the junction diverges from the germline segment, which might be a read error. DNA of the CDR3: TGCGCCAGCAGCTTGGCAATCCGGGACAGAACGTTGAACACTGAAGCTTTCTTT. Encoded protein: CASSLAIRDRTLNTEAFF. The chain uses TRBV5-6 and TRBJ1-1; 7 bases align to TRBD1. This CDR3 is built from 18 residues. CDR1 SGHDT and CDR2 YYEEEE come from the germline V gene.

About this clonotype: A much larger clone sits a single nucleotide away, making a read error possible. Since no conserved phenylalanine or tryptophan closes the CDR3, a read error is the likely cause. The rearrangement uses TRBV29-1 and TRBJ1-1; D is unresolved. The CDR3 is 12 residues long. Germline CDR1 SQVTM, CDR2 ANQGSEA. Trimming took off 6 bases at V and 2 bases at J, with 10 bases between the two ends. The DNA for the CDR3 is TGCAGCGTCCCCGCGAGAAACACTGAAGCTTTCCTT. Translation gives CSVPARNTEAFL.

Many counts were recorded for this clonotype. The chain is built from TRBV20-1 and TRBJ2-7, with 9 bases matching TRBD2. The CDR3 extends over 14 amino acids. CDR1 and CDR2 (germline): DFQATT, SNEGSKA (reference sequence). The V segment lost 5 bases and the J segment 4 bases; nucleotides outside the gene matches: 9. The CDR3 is CSAARRGGAYEQYF. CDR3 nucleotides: TGCAGTGCTGCGCGGCGCGGGGGGGCGTACGAGCAGTACTTC.

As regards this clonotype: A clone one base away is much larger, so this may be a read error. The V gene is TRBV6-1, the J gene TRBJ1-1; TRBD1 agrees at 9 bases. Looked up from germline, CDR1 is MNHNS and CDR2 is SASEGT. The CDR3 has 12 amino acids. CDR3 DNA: TGTGCCAGCCGGGACAGGGCCACTGAAGTTTTCTTT. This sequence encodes CASRDRATEVFF.

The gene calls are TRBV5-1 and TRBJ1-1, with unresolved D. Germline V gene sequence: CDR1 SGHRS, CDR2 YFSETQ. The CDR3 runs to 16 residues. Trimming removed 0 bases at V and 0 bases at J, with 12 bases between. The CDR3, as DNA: TGCGCCAGCAGCTTGGGGGAGAAGCCCATGAACACTGAAGCTTTCTTT. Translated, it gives CASSLGEKPMNTEAFF.

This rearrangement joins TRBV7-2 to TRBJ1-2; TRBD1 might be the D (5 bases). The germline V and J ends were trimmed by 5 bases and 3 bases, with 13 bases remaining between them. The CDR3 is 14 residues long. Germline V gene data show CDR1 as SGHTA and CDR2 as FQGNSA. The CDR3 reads CASSQEQGDYGYTF. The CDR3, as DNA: TGTGCCAGCAGCCAAGAGCAGGGAGACTATGGCTACACCTTC.

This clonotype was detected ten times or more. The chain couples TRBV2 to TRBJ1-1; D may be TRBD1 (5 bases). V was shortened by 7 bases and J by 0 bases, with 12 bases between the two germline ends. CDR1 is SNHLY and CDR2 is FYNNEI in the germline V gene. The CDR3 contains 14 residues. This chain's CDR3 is CASTSDSMNTEAFF. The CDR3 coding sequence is TGTGCCAGCACCTCCGACAGCATGAACACTGAAGCTTTCTTT.

CDR3 in amino acids: CASSLGTAGEKLFF. The CDR3 DNA reads as TGTGCCAGCAGCTTAGGGACAGCCGGGGAAAAACTGTTTTTT. The chain joins TRBV7-8 to TRBJ1-4, with a possible D match to TRBD1 (6 bases). Between the trimmed V and J ends, which lost 1 base and 8 bases, there was a span of 11 bases. The length of the CDR3 is 14 residues. Germline CDR1 SGHVS, CDR2 FQNEAQ.

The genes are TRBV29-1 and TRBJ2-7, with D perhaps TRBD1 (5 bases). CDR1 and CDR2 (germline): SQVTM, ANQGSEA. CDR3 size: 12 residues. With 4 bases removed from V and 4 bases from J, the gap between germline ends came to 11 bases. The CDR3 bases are TGCAGCGTTGGGGTAGCAGGGTACGAGCAGTACTTC. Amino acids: CSVGVAGYEQYF.

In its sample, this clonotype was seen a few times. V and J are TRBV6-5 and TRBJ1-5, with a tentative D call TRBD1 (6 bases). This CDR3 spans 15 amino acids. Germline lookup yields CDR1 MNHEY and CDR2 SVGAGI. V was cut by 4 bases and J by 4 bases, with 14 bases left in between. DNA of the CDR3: TGTGCCAGCAGTTTCGCAGGGGACGTGAATCAGCCCCAGCATTTT. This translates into CASSFAGDVNQPQHF.

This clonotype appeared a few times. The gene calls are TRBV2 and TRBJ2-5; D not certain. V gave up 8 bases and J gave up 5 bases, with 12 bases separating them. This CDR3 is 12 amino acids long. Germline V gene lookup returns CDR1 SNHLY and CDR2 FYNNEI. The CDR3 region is CASGEWSETQYF. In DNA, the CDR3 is TGTGCCAGCGGAGAGTGGAGCGAGACCCAGTACTTC.